The sequence of this T cell receptor beta chain was determined in a study of cytomegalovirus exposure and HLA in healthy donors. The CDR3 covers 12 residues. The trim removed 5 bases at V and 9 bases at J, leaving 1 base unmatched. Germline CDR1 SGHTA, CDR2 FQGNSA. Amplification used 60 Vbeta primers and 13 Jbeta primers. The protocol was immunoSEQ multiplex PCR, while the TCRdb copy is restricted to in-frame clones and leaves out a portion. The data hold about 240,000 clones, with about 81% observed a single time. The chain recombines TRBV7-2 with TRBJ2-1; TRBD2 agrees at 10 bases. What was sequenced was PBMCs. This receptor was identified in a woman aged 60-75 years in good health and CMV-seropositive. CDR3 residues: CASSQRGGEQFF. The CDR3, as DNA: TGTGCCAGCAGCCAGCGGGGGGGTGAGCAGTTCTTC.